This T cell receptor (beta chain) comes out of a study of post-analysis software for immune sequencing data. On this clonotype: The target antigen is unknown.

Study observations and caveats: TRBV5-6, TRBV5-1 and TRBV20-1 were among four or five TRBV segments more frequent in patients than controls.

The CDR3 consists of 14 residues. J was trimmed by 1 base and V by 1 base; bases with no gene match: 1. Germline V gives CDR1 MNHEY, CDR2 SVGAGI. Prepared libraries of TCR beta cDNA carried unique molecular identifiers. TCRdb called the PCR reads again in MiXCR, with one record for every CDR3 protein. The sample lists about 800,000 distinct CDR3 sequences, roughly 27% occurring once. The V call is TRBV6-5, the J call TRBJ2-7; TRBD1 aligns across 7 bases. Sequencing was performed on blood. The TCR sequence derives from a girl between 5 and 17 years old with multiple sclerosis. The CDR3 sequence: CASSYWGQSYEQYF. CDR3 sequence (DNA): TGTGCCAGCAGTTACTGGGGACAGTCCTACGAGCAGTACTTC.